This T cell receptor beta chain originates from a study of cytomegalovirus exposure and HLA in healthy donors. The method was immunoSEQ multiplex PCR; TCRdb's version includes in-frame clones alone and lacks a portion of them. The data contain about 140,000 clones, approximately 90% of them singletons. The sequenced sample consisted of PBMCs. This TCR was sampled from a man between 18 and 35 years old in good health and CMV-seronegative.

CDR3 DNA sequence: TGTGCCAGCAGCCCGGGACTAGCGGCCCTCACAGATACGCAGTATTTT. Amino acids: CASSPGLAALTDTQYF. V is TRBV9 and J is TRBJ2-3, with 11 bases matching TRBD2. Germline lookup yields CDR1 SGDLS and CDR2 YYNGEE. The CDR3 sequence is 16 residues long. After removal of 4 bases from V and 2 bases from J, the junction contained 6 bases not matched to a gene.